These 20 T cell receptor beta chains were sequenced from one sample in a study of neurological immune-mediated disorders. TCRdb reprocessed the 5' RACE reads via MiXCR and lists one record per CDR3 protein. The sample contains about 53,000 distinct CDR3 sequences, roughly 8% of which appear only once. Time point reported: longitudinal time-point 3. Sequenced material: PBMCs. Receptor source: a woman aged 40 to 50 in good health.

This clonotype turned up a few times. The chain recombines TRBV29-1 with TRBJ2-3; a weak D match, TRBD1 (6 bases). The V gene lost 5 bases and the J gene lost 2 bases, with 8 bases spanning the gap. The CDR3 is 12 amino acids. Germline CDR1 SQVTM, CDR2 ANQGSEA. The DNA of the CDR3 is TGCAGCGTTAACAGGGACACAGATACGCAGTATTTT. Its protein product is CSVNRDTDTQYF.

This clonotype was observed at least ten times. The rearrangement joins TRBV5-1 to TRBJ1-6, with D possibly TRBD1 on 6 matching bases. CDR1 is SGHRS, CDR2 YFSETQ, per germline. With 0 bases removed from V and 9 bases from J, the gap between germline ends came to 13 bases. CDR3 length: 15 residues. The DNA for the CDR3 is TGCGCCAGCAGCTTGGACAGGGAATCCGCTTCACCCCTCCACTTT. Amino acids: CASSLDRESASPLHF.

This clonotype has ten or more counts. This rearrangement joins TRBV5-1 to TRBJ1-1; D gene unclear. This CDR3 comprises 12 residues. V was shortened by 0 bases and J by 5 bases, with 5 bases between the two germline ends. Germline CDR1 is SGHRS and CDR2 is YFSETQ. CDR3 region: CASSLERTEAFF. The CDR3 DNA is TGCGCCAGCAGCTTGGAACGTACTGAAGCTTTCTTT.

The chain recombines TRBV19 with TRBJ2-5; no reliable D call. Germline values: CDR1 LNHDA, CDR2 SQIVND (reference sequence). Trimming took 6 bases from V and 5 from J, leaving 13 bases between them. The CDR3 runs to 13 residues. CDR3 nucleotide sequence: TGTGCCAGTAGGGGGAACCCAATGGAGACCCAGTACTTC. Protein product: CASRGNPMETQYF.

This clonotype occurred many times. This chain uses TRBV20-1 with TRBJ1-4, with D possibly being TRBD1 (5 bases). The CDR3 loop spans 13 amino acids. CDR1 is DFQATT, CDR2 SNEGSKA, per germline (reference sequence). Trimming removed 0 bases from V and 7 bases from J, with 9 bases in between. The CDR3 DNA sequence: TGCAGTGCTAGAGACAGGGTGGGTGAAAAACTGTTTTTT. Protein product: CSARDRVGEKLFF.

This clonotype was found many times. The chain combines TRBV6-5 with TRBJ2-7; 14 bases match TRBD2. V was clipped by 5 bases and J by 6 bases; unmatched bases: 3. Looked up from germline, CDR1 is MNHEY and CDR2 is SVGAGI. The CDR3 has 14 amino acids. The CDR3 DNA follows: TGTGCCAGCAGTAGGGGGACTAGCGGGAGCGAGCAGTACTTC. Protein: CASSRGTSGSEQYF.

The rearrangement joins TRBV20-1 to TRBJ2-2, with 7 bases lining up with TRBD1. V gave up 4 bases and J gave up 6 bases; unmatched junction bases: 5. Germline V gene sequence: CDR1 DFQATT, CDR2 SNEGSKA (reference sequence). This CDR3 region has 13 residues. The CDR3: CSATTQGAGELFF. The CDR3 nucleotides are TGCAGTGCTACTACTCAGGGGGCCGGGGAGCTGTTTTTT.

There are many counts of this clonotype. The J gene is TRBJ2-7, the V gene TRBV7-2; D uncertain. The CDR3 covers 12 residues. V was pared by 2 bases and J by 7 bases, with 9 bases between. The germline V gene encodes CDR1 SGHTA and CDR2 FQGNSA. DNA for the CDR3: TGTGCCAGCAGCTTACTCTCTTGGGAGCAGTACTTC. Translating it yields CASSLLSWEQYF.

This CDR3 is CAISGGGQRGNIDTQYF. CDR3 coding DNA: TGTGCCATCAGTGGGGGTGGTCAGCGGGGGAACATAGATACGCAGTATTTT. The rearrangement joins TRBV10-3 to TRBJ2-3, with 8 bases fitting TRBD2. Losses at the gene ends were 4 bases for V and 5 bases for J; bases not matched to a gene: 14. Per germline, CDR1 ENHRY and CDR2 SYGVKD. The length of the CDR3 is 17 residues.

The table lists this clonotype with many counts. The CDR3 reads CSAVWSGHPEAFF. The CDR3 nucleotides read TGCAGTGCTGTTTGGTCGGGGCACCCTGAAGCTTTCTTT. J is TRBJ1-1 and V is TRBV20-1; tentatively, D is TRBD1 (5 bases). Deletions cut 5 bases from V and 6 bases from J, with 16 bases between. Germline CDR1 is DFQATT and CDR2 is SNEGSKA (reference sequence). The CDR3 is made up of 13 amino acids.

This clonotype has a count of ten or more. The chain employs TRBV3-1 and TRBJ1-2, with 8 nucleotides matching TRBD1. V shed 2 bases, J shed 8 bases, and the junction held 10 bases outside the gene matches. The length of the CDR3 is 15 residues. Germline values: CDR1 LGHDT, CDR2 YNNKEL (reference sequence). The CDR3 region has the DNA TGTGCCAGCAGCCAAATACAGGGGGGGCTGGAGGGCTACACCTTC. This encodes CASSQIQGGLEGYTF.

This clonotype has a count of ten or more. The CDR3 loop is CSARDGQVNQPQHF. In DNA, the CDR3 is TGCAGTGCTAGAGACGGACAGGTCAATCAGCCCCAGCATTTT. The chain joins TRBV20-1 to TRBJ1-5, with TRBD1 identical over 7 bases. V shed 0 bases, J shed 3 bases, and the junction held 2 bases outside the gene matches. The CDR3 length is 14 residues. Germline V CDR1 and CDR2: DFQATT, SNEGSKA (reference sequence).

This clonotype was seen many times. The gene calls are TRBV15 and TRBJ2-7; TRBD2 agrees at 7 bases. The CDR3 loop spans 14 amino acids. The germline V gene has CDR1 LNHNV and CDR2 YYDKDF (reference sequence). Trimming at V came to 9 bases and at J to 3 bases, leaving 11 bases not matched to a gene. The CDR3 region has the DNA TGTGCCACGGGGAGGGGCAGCGTGTTCTACGAGCAGTACTTC. Translation gives CATGRGSVFYEQYF. The full variable domain, in which reference TRBV15 and TRBJ2-7 provide the parts outside the CDR3, is DAMVIQNPRYQVTQFGKPVTLSCSQTLNHNVMYWYQQKSSQAPKLLFHYYDKDFNNEADTPDNFQSRRPNTSFCFLDIRSPGLGDTAMYLCATGRGSVFYEQYFGPGTRLTVT.

The V and J genes are TRBV27 and TRBJ1-1; 7 bases line up with TRBD1. In germline, CDR1 is MNHEY, CDR2 SMNVEV (reference sequence). The J segment lost 1 base and the V segment lost 2 bases, leaving 10 bases of the junction unmatched. The CDR3 is 17 residues long. The CDR3 spells CASSLGWGGTANTEAFF. The CDR3 region has the DNA TGTGCCAGCAGTTTAGGTTGGGGAGGGACAGCGAACACTGAAGCTTTCTTT.

This clonotype was recorded at least ten times. The V gene is TRBV7-3, the J gene TRBJ2-1; D is unclear. The V gene lost 4 bases and the J gene lost 7 bases, with 14 bases spanning the gap. Germline values: CDR1 SGHTA, CDR2 FQGTGA. This CDR3 spans 14 amino acids. CDR3 amino acids: CASSSSQNPNEQFF. The CDR3 DNA reads TGTGCCAGCAGCTCCAGCCAGAACCCGAATGAGCAGTTCTTC.

The table lists this clonotype with many counts. The chain recombines TRBV27 with TRBJ2-7; 8 nucleotides align to TRBD1. The CDR3 covers 14 residues. J lost 3 bases, V lost 6 bases, and 7 bases had no gene match. The germline CDR1 and CDR2 sequences are MNHEY and SMNVEV (reference sequence). Written as DNA, the CDR3 is TGTGCCAGCAGATCCCTGGACAGGGTCTACGAGCAGTACTTC. Translating gives CASRSLDRVYEQYF.

This clonotype was counted at least ten times. V is TRBV7-8 and J is TRBJ2-3; D call uncertain. The CDR3 is 12 residues long. Germline CDR1 SGHVS, CDR2 FQNEAQ. The V and J ends lost 6 bases and 0 bases respectively, with 4 bases between them. The CDR3 sequence is CASSMSTDTQYF. The CDR3 DNA reads as TGTGCCAGCAGTATGAGCACAGATACGCAGTATTTT.

This clonotype appeared many times. The genes are TRBV4-1 and TRBJ2-7; D might be TRBD1 (5 bases). V lost 0 bases to trimming and J lost 0 bases, with 12 bases between them. This CDR3 contains 16 residues. CDR1 is MGHRA, CDR2 YSYEKL, per germline. CDR3 in amino acids: CASSQDRSRGSYEQYF. The CDR3 nucleotides read TGCGCCAGCAGCCAAGATAGGTCTAGGGGCTCCTACGAGCAGTACTTC.

This clonotype was recorded many times. This chain connects TRBV5-1 to TRBJ2-3, with D tentatively TRBD1 (6 bases). Trimming took off 0 bases at V and 4 bases at J, with 18 bases between the two ends. Germline assignment: CDR1 SGHRS and CDR2 YFSETQ. The CDR3 sequence is 17 residues long. As DNA, the CDR3 is TGCGCCAGCAGCTTGGCCAGCGGCAGGGGAGTCCCAGATACGCAGTATTTT. Protein sequence: CASSLASGRGVPDTQYF.

At least ten counts were recorded for this clonotype. The chain couples TRBV12-3 or TRBV12-4 to TRBJ2-7; D might be TRBD1 (5 bases). V was shortened by 5 bases and J by 5 bases, with 19 bases between the two germline ends. The CDR3 is made up of 15 amino acids. The CDR3 is CASSPGHPGVHEQYF. CDR3 bases: TGTGCCAGCAGTCCAGGACACCCGGGCGTCCACGAGCAGTACTTC.